These 5 T cell receptor beta chains were all obtained from the same sample, sequenced in a study of cytomegalovirus exposure and HLA in healthy donors. 60 Vbeta and 13 Jbeta primers were used in PCR. Data came from immunoSEQ multiplex PCR; TCRdb stores just in-frame clones and leaves some out. The sample has around 140,000 clones. The sample was PBMCs. The receptors were gathered from a male donor in good health and CMV-seronegative.

V usage is TRBV19 and J usage is TRBJ2-7; D remains unclear. CDR3 length equals 11 residues. V was trimmed by 10 bases and J by 6 bases, leaving 13 bases between them. The germline V gene encodes CDR1 LNHDA and CDR2 SQIVND (reference sequence). CDR3 loop: CAKPSPGEQYF. The CDR3 DNA is TGTGCCAAACCTTCTCCGGGCGAGCAGTACTTC. Filled out from reference TRBV19 and TRBJ2-7, the complete variable domain reads DGGITQSPKYLFRKEGQNVTLSCEQNLNHDAMYWYRQDPGQGLRLIYYSQIVNDFQKGDIAEGYSVSREKKESFPLTVTSAQKNPTAFYLCAKPSPGEQYFGPGTRLTVT.

V and J are TRBV15 and TRBJ2-2, with D uncertain. The CDR3 is 14 residues long. CDR1 and CDR2 (germline): LNHNV, YYDKDF (reference sequence). V was trimmed by 7 bases and J by 4 bases, leaving 13 bases between them. CDR3 sequence reads: CATTRGVGTGELFF. CDR3 DNA sequence: TGTGCCACCACCCGAGGAGTCGGCACCGGGGAGCTGTTTTTT.

The chain links TRBV30 to TRBJ1-6, with a weak D call TRBD1 (5 bases). CDR1 is GTSNPN, CDR2 SVGIG, per germline (reference sequence). There are 13 residues in the CDR3. V lost 1 base and J lost 8, with 9 bases in between. CDR3 sequence reads: CAWSDRSDSPLHF. The CDR3 nucleotides read TGTGCCTGGAGTGACAGGTCCGATTCACCCCTCCACTTT.

J is TRBJ2-5 and V is TRBV7-8; 7 nucleotides match TRBD1. V shed 5 bases, J shed 5 bases, and the junction held 8 bases outside the gene matches. Germline V CDR1 and CDR2: SGHVS, FQNEAQ. The CDR3 runs 14 residues. The CDR3 DNA is TGTGCCAGCAGCAAACAGGGGCGGGTCGAGACCCAGTACTTC. Protein: CASSKQGRVETQYF.

The rearrangement uses TRBV6-5 and TRBJ1-2; 8 bases are shared with TRBD1. CDR1 is MNHEY, CDR2 SVGAGI, per germline. The CDR3 length is 14 residues. Trimming took 5 bases from V and 9 from J; bases not matched to a gene: 11. The CDR3 region has the DNA TGTGCCAGCAGTCACAGGACCCGGGACAGGAGCTACACCTTC. Translating gives CASSHRTRDRSYTF.